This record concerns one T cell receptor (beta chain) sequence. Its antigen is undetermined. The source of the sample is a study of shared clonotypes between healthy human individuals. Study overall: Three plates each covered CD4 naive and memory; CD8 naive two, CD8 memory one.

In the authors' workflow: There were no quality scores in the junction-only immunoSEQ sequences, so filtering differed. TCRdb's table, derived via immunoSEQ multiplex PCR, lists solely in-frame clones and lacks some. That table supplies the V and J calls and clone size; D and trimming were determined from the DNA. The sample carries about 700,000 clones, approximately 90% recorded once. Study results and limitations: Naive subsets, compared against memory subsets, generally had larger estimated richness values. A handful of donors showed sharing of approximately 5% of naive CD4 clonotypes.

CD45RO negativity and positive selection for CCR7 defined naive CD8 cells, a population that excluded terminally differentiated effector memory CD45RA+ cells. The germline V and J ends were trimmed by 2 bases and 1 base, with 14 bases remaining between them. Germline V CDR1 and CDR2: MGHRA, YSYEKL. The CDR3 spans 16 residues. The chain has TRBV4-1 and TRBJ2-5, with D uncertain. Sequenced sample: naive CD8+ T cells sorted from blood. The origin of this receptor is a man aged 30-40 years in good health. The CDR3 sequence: CASSQSPGVSQETQYF. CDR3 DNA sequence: TGCGCCAGCAGCCAAAGTCCGGGTGTCAGCCAAGAGACCCAGTACTTC.